The 24 T cell receptor beta chains below come from one sample, sequenced in a study of shared clonotypes between healthy human individuals. Sequencing used immunoSEQ multiplex PCR; TCRdb keeps in-frame clones, though not all of them. The repertoire consists of 2 million to 2.5 million clones, with over 90% occurring once and the leading ten covering roughly 0.36%. The source material was naive CD4+ T cells from PBMCs. Regarding subset: CD45RA+ positively selected. These receptors all stem from a man younger than 35 in good health. Some clones in this sample may be carry-over from other donors' samples.

Concerning this clone itself: Additional DNA sequences in this sample encode the identical CDR3. This sequence joins TRBV7-2 and TRBJ1-5, with D uncertain. V lost 3 bases and J lost 0, with 6 bases in between. Per the germline V gene, CDR1 is SGHTA and CDR2 is FQGNSA. The length of the CDR3 is 14 residues. The chain's CDR3 is CASSLLGSNQPQHF. CDR3 in DNA: TGTGCCAGCAGCTTGTTAGGTAGCAATCAGCCCCAGCATTTT.

The J gene is TRBJ2-7, the V gene TRBV6-5, with a possible D match to TRBD2 (5 bases). Germline V gene data show CDR1 as MNHEY and CDR2 as SVGAGI. The CDR3 loop spans 13 amino acids. Between the trimmed V and J ends, which lost 8 bases and 1 base, there was a span of 12 bases. The CDR3 sequence is CASQNSGSYEQYF. The DNA for the CDR3 is TGTGCCAGCCAGAACTCGGGGTCCTACGAGCAGTACTTC.

The chain couples TRBV7-9 to TRBJ1-3, with a possible D match to TRBD1 (5 bases). Between the trimmed V and J ends, which lost 1 base and 9 bases, there was a span of 13 bases. Germline V lookup: CDR1 SEHNR, CDR2 FQNEAQ (reference sequence). This CDR3 comprises 14 residues. The CDR3 coding sequence is TGTGCCAGCAGCTTAGTTCCGGCTAGGGGCACCATATATTTT. Translated: CASSLVPARGTIYF.

As to this clone: Other nucleotide sequences in the sample specify the same CDR3. The chain carries TRBV28 and TRBJ2-7; TRBD2 matches at 7 bases. Germline trimming cut 3 bases from V and 0 bases from J; bases unmatched to any gene: 2. CDR3 length equals 14 residues. In germline, CDR1 is MDHEN, CDR2 SYDVKM. CDR3 sequence reads: CASSLASGSYEQYF. The CDR3 nucleotides read TGTGCCAGCAGTTTGGCTAGCGGCTCCTACGAGCAGTACTTC.

The V call is TRBV6-4, the J call TRBJ1-1; no definite D call. The V gene lost 8 bases and the J gene lost 7 bases, with 8 bases spanning the gap. The CDR3 consists of 10 residues. From germline, CDR1 is MRHNA and CDR2 SNTAGT. The DNA of the CDR3 is TGTGCCAGCCGGGCAGATGAAGCTTTCTTT. Translated, it gives CASRADEAFF.

Details on this clone: The same CDR3 is also encoded by other DNA sequences in this sample. The chain combines TRBV6-5 with TRBJ2-7; TRBD1 matches at 9 bases. This CDR3 region has 15 residues. V was pared by 2 bases and J by 1 base, with 3 bases of the junction left unmatched. Germline V CDR1 and CDR2: MNHEY, SVGAGI. CDR3: CASSYAGQGSYEQYF. CDR3 bases: TGTGCCAGCAGTTACGCGGGACAGGGATCCTACGAGCAGTACTTC.

V usage is TRBV29-1 and J usage is TRBJ2-1; no clear D gene. The ends were cut back, 4 bases at V and 4 bases at J, with 14 bases in the middle. This CDR3 region has 14 residues. Germline CDR1 SQVTM, CDR2 ANQGSEA. In DNA, the CDR3 is TGCAGCGTTGGTCTGCCGCCAGCGTACAATGAGCAGTTCTTC. Its translation: CSVGLPPAYNEQFF.

This clone was counted once. V and J are TRBV28 and TRBJ2-1, with no clear D. Trimming removed 7 bases from V and 4 bases from J, with 8 bases in between. Germline-derived CDR1 and CDR2 are MDHEN and SYDVKM. The CDR3 has 12 residues. In nucleotides, the CDR3 is TGTGCCAGCATGAGTGGGTACAATGAGCAGTTCTTC. Its protein product is CASMSGYNEQFF.

The chain combines TRBV6-1 with TRBJ1-1; 8 bases fit TRBD1. The CDR3 is made up of 13 amino acids. V was clipped by 6 bases and J by 4 bases; unmatched bases: 4. Germline values: CDR1 MNHNS, CDR2 SASEGT. CDR3 protein: CASSGQGVTEAFF. The DNA for the CDR3 is TGTGCCAGCAGCGGACAGGGAGTCACTGAAGCTTTCTTT.

The V gene is TRBV5-4, the J gene TRBJ2-5; a possible D gene is TRBD2 (5 bases). The CDR3 spans 14 residues. Trimming shortened V by 4 bases and J by 4 bases, and 14 bases separated the two germline ends. CDR1 SGHNT and CDR2 YYREEE come from the germline V gene (reference sequence). The CDR3 DNA reads TGTGCCAGCAGCCCGAAGACTACTGGAGAGACCCAGTACTTC. Residues: CASSPKTTGETQYF.

Worth noting for this clone: Different DNA sequences within this sample yield the same CDR3. This sequence joins TRBV18 and TRBJ2-7, with 11 nucleotides matching TRBD1. Germline V gives CDR1 KGHSH, CDR2 LQKENI. The CDR3 is 15 residues long. After removal of 3 bases from V and 4 bases from J, the junction contained 5 bases not matched to a gene. CDR3 sequence: CASSPPGTGGYEQYF. The CDR3 coding sequence is TGTGCCAGCTCACCGCCAGGGACAGGGGGTTACGAGCAGTACTTC.

J is TRBJ1-5 and V is TRBV7-2, with D unclear. Germline CDR1 is SGHTA and CDR2 is FQGNSA. V lost 3 bases and J 4 bases, leaving 7 bases between the germline ends. The CDR3 spans 13 residues. DNA of the CDR3: TGTGCCAGCAGCTTCAGACGAAATCAGCCCCAGCATTTT. This codes for CASSFRRNQPQHF.

As regards this clone: Other DNA sequences in the same sample also yield this CDR3. The V call is TRBV6-1, the J call TRBJ1-2, with TRBD1 as a possible D gene (6 bases). The V end was cut by 2 bases, the J end by 5 bases, with 15 bases between. Germline loops: CDR1 MNHNS, CDR2 SASEGT. The CDR3 spans 15 residues. The DNA for the CDR3 is TGTGCCAGCAGTGAATTCGGCCAGGGGACTTATGGCTACACCTTC. Translated: CASSEFGQGTYGYTF.

With regard to this clone: The sample carries other DNA sequences with the same CDR3. V is TRBV5-1 and J is TRBJ2-7; tentatively, D is TRBD1 or TRBD2 (6 bases each). CDR3 size: 15 residues. V lost 3 bases, J lost 1 base, and 14 bases lay in between. Germline lookup yields CDR1 SGHRS and CDR2 YFSETQ. The CDR3: CASSSGGSGSYEQYF. The CDR3, as DNA: TGCGCCAGCAGCTCCGGGGGCTCCGGTTCCTACGAGCAGTACTTC.

V gene TRBV5-1 combines with J gene TRBJ1-2; 10 positions match TRBD1. Germline values: CDR1 SGHRS, CDR2 YFSETQ. The CDR3 has 14 residues. Unmatched junction bases numbered 3, after V lost 0 bases and J lost 7 bases. As DNA, the CDR3 is TGCGCCAGCAGCTTGGGTGGGACAGGGGCTGGCTACACCTTC. It specifies CASSLGGTGAGYTF.

The V and J genes are TRBV30 and TRBJ2-7; 12 bases agree with TRBD2. The V segment lost 8 bases and the J segment 6 bases; nucleotides outside the gene matches: 11. The CDR3 contains 14 residues. From germline, CDR1 is GTSNPN and CDR2 SVGIG (reference sequence). The CDR3 region has the DNA TGTGCCGGAACCAGGACTAGCGGGACGACCGAGCAGTACTTC. Its protein is CAGTRTSGTTEQYF.

The V and J genes are TRBV20-1 and TRBJ2-7, with D perhaps TRBD2 (5 bases). The CDR3 is 11 amino acids. Germline V gene lookup returns CDR1 DFQATT and CDR2 SNEGSKA (reference sequence). V dropped 5 bases and J dropped 3 bases, with 8 bases sitting between them. CDR3 DNA sequence: TGCAGTGCTGAAGGAGGCTACGAGCAGTACTTC. Its translation: CSAEGGYEQYF.

V and J are TRBV7-9 and TRBJ1-2; D is ambiguous. Per the germline V gene, CDR1 is SEHNR and CDR2 is FQNEAQ (reference sequence). The CDR3 sequence is 18 residues long. V gave up 5 bases and J gave up 8 bases, with 30 bases separating them. CDR3 bases: TGTGCCAGCAGCCAACAGTGGCTATACTCGGCAGTGGAAAGCGGCTACACCTTC. Translating gives CASSQQWLYSAVESGYTF.

CDR3 region: CASSYRYEQYF. The CDR3 region has the DNA TGCGCCAGCAGCTACAGGTACGAGCAGTACTTC. The gene calls are TRBV5-1 and TRBJ2-7, with a tentative D call TRBD1 (5 bases). CDR3 size: 11 residues. Trimming pared 3 bases from V and 4 bases from J, leaving 5 bases between. CDR1 SGHRS and CDR2 YFSETQ come from the germline V gene.

Of note for this clone: The CDR3 carries no conserved terminal phenylalanine or tryptophan, so it likely arises from a read error. No DNA is shown, since the ends of the CDR3 on it are uncertain; the CDR3 is the one TCRdb lists. This rearrangement joins TRBV5-6 to TRBJ2-2. Germline loops: CDR1 SGHDT, CDR2 YYEEEE. The CDR3 has 10 residues if both end residues are counted. The CDR3 sequence: CASSLETGPR.

V gene TRBV7-2 combines with J gene TRBJ2-2; D may be TRBD2 (6 bases). The CDR3 has 17 residues. Germline V lookup: CDR1 SGHTA, CDR2 FQGNSA. Deletions cut 3 bases from V and 4 bases from J, with 18 bases between. As DNA, the CDR3 is TGTGCCAGCAGCTTGCACCCTAGCGCCTTGATCACCGGGGAGCTGTTTTTT. Its protein product is CASSLHPSALITGELFF.

The rearrangement joins TRBV5-1 to TRBJ2-3; D possibly corresponds to TRBD2 (5 bases). V lost 3 bases, J lost 0 bases, and 11 bases lay in between. Germline V lookup: CDR1 SGHRS, CDR2 YFSETQ. CDR3 size: 15 residues. The CDR3 sequence is CASSSQWTSTDTQYF. DNA for the CDR3: TGCGCCAGCAGCTCCCAGTGGACTAGCACAGATACGCAGTATTTT.

The chain has TRBV2 and TRBJ1-1; TRBD1 is a possible D gene (6 bases). Germline CDR1 SNHLY, CDR2 FYNNEI. The CDR3 covers 14 residues. Between the trimmed V and J ends, which lost 6 bases and 6 bases, there was a span of 17 bases. DNA for the CDR3: TGTGCCAGCAGCCCTCTAGGGGGGCCGCCTGAAGCTTTCTTT. Residues: CASSPLGGPPEAFF.

On this clone: Other DNA sequences from this sample encode an identical CDR3 as well. The chain combines TRBV30 with TRBJ1-5; D unclear. Germline-derived CDR1 and CDR2 are GTSNPN and SVGIG (reference sequence). V lost 3 bases and J 2 bases, leaving 8 bases between the germline ends. This CDR3 is built from 13 residues. The CDR3 loop is CAWSVGGNQPQHF. The CDR3 DNA follows: TGTGCCTGGAGCGTGGGTGGCAATCAGCCCCAGCATTTT.